Included here is one T cell receptor (beta chain) sequence, with context. What this receptor recognizes is not known. Base qualities are not provided; no much larger clone lies one nucleotide away. A MiSeq instrument was used for deep resolution sequencing, which targeted depths ranging from 1 in 1 million up to 1 in 200,000 T cells, with coverage averaging 10x for each clonotype. TCR beta libraries were generated with the immunoSEQ hsTCRB Kit. Regarding the original processing steps: The data were analyzed with ImmunoSEQ Analyzer and ImmunoSEQ Data Assistant, and V, D and J gene assignments followed IMGT definitions. Clonality was computed as one minus normalized Shannon entropy of productive rearrangement frequencies, ranging from 0 to 1. Only overrepresented clonotypes making up at least 0.05% of each patient's repertoire were included in the public clonotype analysis. About twelve repertoires from age-matched healthy donors, obtained from immuneACCESS, served as clonality controls. TCRdb took over this immuneACCESS table, retaining in-frame rearrangements with V and J assigned. Such tables are incomplete; in checked studies, under half of the missing clones stem from an unresolved V gene, and the remainder is unexplained. Clonal size and the V and J genes are those of that table, whereas D and trimming came from the DNA. The sample profile shows a few hundred thousand clones; just under 80% of them were found once. The ten biggest clones cover 6.5% to 8.5% of the sample.

This entry belongs to a study of cytotoxic CD8 clonotypes in ibrutinib-treated CLL (dated by TCRdb to the early 2020s). With respect to the entire study: In this cohort, some 14 patients were treatment-naive and more than 9 were relapsed/refractory, while 17 to 18 had unmutated IGHV. Responses were partial in around 24 patients and complete in 2; after median around 72 months follow-up, about 14 stayed in remission and about twelve progressed. Response samples were obtained after a median of approximately twelve months of treatment, with a range of roughly 6 to 40 months. An average of about 260,000 productive templates and 94,082 productive rearrangements was obtained per sample. Of the 85 to 95 participants in the trial, approximately 26 had longitudinal samples available. Cryopreserved peripheral blood mononuclear cells were obtained before treatment, at response, and at either sustained remission or disease progression.

Summary of the overall study and its limitations: Sampling times were not matched between sustained-remission and progressing patients, and lymph node repertoires were not studied. Clonality increased at ibrutinib response, stayed stable in sustained remission, and fell back toward baseline at progression. Public clonotypes were rare and either contracted or stayed stable during treatment, and the rise in clonality at ibrutinib response reflected the expansion of private clonotypes. Baseline clonality was found to be higher than that of age-matched healthy donors and was strongly correlated with circulating CD8+ T-cell counts.

For TCR beta library preparation, around 1.8 micrograms of genomic DNA were extracted from the cryopreserved PBMCs. High-throughput TCR beta sequencing was performed on longitudinal blood samples from CLL patients receiving ibrutinib monotherapy. The patients took part in an open-label, single-center phase 2 trial of ibrutinib monotherapy. V and J are trimmed by 3 bases and 4 bases, and the gene matches miss 5 bases of the junction. From a lookup of the germline V gene, CDR1 and CDR2 are SGHDT and YYEEEE. Its CDR3 holds 15 amino acids, cysteine through phenylalanine. The sequence is cut down to CDR3 DNA, 45 bases in frame from base 1.

The chain links TRBV5-6 with TRBJ1-4, and TRBD1 aligns with 8 junction nucleotides. This clonotype originated in a human donor with chronic lymphocytic leukemia. Sequenced material: PBMCs, taken before ibrutinib treatment. CDR3 reads: CASSWGTGNNEKLFF. The DNA sequence is given as TGTGCCAGCAGCTGGGGGACAGGAAATAATGAAAAACTGTTTTTT. The CDR3 plus the reference TRBV5-6 and TRBJ1-4 genes for the other parts give the full variable domain: DAGVTQSPTHLIKTRGQQVTLRCSPKSGHDTVSWYQQALGQGPQFIFQYYEEEERQRGNFPDRFSGHQFPNYSSELNVNALLLGDSALYLCASSWGTGNNEKLFFGSGTQLSVL.